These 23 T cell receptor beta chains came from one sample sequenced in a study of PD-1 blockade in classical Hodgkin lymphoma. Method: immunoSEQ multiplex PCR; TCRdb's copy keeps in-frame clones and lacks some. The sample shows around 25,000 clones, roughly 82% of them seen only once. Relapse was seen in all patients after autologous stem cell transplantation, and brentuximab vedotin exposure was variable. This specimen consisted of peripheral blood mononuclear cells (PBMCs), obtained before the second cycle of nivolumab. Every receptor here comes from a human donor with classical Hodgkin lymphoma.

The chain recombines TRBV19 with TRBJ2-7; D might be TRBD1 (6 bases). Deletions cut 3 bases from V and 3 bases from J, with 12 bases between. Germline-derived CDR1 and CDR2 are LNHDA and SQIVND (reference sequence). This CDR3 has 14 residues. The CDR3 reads CASSMGAADYEQYF. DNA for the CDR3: TGTGCCAGTAGTATGGGGGCGGCGGACTACGAGCAGTACTTC.

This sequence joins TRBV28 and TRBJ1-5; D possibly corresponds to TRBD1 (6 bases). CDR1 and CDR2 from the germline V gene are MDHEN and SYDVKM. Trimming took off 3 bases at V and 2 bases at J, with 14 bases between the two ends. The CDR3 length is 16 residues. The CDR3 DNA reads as TGTGCCAGCAGTTTGGTGCGGGGGCAGGGCAATCAGCCCCAGCATTTT. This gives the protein CASSLVRGQGNQPQHF. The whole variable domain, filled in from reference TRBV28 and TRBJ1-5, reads DVKVTQSSRYLVKRTGEKVFLECVQDMDHENMFWYRQDPGLGLRLIYFSYDVKMKEKGDIPEGYSVSREKKERFSLILESASTNQTSMYLCASSLVRGQGNQPQHFGDGTRLSIL.

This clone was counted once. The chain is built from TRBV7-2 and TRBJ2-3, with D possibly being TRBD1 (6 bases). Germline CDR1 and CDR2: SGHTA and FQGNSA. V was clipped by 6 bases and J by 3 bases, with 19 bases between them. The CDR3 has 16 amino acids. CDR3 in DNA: TGTGCCAGCAGACCCGGACAGCGAGCGTGGACAGATACGCAGTATTTT. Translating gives CASRPGQRAWTDTQYF.

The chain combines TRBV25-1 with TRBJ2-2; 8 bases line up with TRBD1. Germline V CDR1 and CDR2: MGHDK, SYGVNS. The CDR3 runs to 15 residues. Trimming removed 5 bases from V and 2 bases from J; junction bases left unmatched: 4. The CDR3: CASSRTGTNTGELFF. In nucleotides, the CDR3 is TGTGCCAGCAGTCGGACAGGGACAAACACCGGGGAGCTGTTTTTT.

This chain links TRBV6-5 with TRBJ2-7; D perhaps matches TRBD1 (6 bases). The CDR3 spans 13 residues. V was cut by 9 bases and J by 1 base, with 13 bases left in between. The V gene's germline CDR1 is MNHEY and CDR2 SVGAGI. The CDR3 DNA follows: TGTGCCAGTCGGAAGACAGGTTCCTACGAGCAGTACTTC. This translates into CASRKTGSYEQYF.

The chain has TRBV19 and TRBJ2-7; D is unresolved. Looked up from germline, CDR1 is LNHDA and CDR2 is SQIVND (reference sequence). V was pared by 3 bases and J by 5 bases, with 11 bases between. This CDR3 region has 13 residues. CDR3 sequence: CASSIWPTDEQYF. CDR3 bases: TGTGCCAGTAGTATTTGGCCTACCGACGAGCAGTACTTC.

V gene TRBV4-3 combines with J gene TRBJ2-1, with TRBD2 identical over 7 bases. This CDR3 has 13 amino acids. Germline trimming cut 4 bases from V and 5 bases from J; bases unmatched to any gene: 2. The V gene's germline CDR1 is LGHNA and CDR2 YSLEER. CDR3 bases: TGCGCCAGCAGCCTAGGGAGGGACAATGAGCAGTTCTTC. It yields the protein CASSLGRDNEQFF.

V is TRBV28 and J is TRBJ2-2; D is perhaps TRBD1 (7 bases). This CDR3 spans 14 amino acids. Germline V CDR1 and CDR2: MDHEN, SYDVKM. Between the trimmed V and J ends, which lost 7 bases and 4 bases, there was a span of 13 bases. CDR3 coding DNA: TGTGCCAGCACTCAGGGGGGCGGCACCGGGGAGCTGTTTTTT. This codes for CASTQGGGTGELFF.

CDR3 sequence: CASSFQASRVAQYF. In DNA form, the CDR3 reads TGTGCCAGCAGTTTCCAGGCGTCGCGGGTCGCGCAGTATTTT. The chain uses TRBV27 and TRBJ2-3, with D perhaps matching TRBD2 (5 bases). Germline V lookup: CDR1 MNHEY, CDR2 SMNVEV (reference sequence). Trimming removed 3 bases from V and 10 bases from J, with 17 bases in between. The CDR3 sequence is 14 residues long.

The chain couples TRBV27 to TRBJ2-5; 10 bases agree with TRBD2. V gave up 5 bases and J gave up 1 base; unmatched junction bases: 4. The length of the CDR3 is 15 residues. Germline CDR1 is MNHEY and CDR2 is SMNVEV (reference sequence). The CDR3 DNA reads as TGTGCCAGCAGTCCCGTAGCGGGGGGCCAAGAGACCCAGTACTTC. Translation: CASSPVAGGQETQYF.

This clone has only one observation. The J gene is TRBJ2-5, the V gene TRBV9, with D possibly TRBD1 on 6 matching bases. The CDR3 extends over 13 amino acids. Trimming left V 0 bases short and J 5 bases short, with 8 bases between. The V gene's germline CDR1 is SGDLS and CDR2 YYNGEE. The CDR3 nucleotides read TGTGCCAGCAGCGTAGAGAGGGGGGAGACCCAGTACTTC. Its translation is CASSVERGETQYF.

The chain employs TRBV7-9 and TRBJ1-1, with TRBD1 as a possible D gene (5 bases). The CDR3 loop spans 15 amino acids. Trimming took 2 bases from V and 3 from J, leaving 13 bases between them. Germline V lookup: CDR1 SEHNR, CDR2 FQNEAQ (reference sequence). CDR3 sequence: CASSLQMQGHTEAFF. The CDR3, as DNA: TGTGCCAGCAGCTTACAGATGCAGGGTCACACTGAAGCTTTCTTT.

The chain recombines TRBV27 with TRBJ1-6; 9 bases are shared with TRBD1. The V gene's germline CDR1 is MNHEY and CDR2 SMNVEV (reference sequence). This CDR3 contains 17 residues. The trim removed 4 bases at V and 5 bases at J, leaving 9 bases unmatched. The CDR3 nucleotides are TGTGCCAGCAGTTATCTCTCGACAGGGGGGAATAATTCACCCCTCCACTTT. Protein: CASSYLSTGGNNSPLHF.

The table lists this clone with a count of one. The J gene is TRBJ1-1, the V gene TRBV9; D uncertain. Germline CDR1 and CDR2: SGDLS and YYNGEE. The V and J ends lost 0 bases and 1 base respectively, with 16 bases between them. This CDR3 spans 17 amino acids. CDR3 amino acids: CASSVVPVGYSNTEAFF. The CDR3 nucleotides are TGTGCCAGCAGCGTAGTACCGGTGGGTTATTCGAACACTGAAGCTTTCTTT.

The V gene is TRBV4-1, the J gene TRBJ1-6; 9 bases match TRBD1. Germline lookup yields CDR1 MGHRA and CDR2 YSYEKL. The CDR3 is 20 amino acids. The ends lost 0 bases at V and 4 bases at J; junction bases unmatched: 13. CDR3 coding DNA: TGCGCCAGCAGCCAAGAGTCGGGACAGGGCCAGAGTTGGTATAATTCACCCCTCCACTTT. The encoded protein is CASSQESGQGQSWYNSPLHF.

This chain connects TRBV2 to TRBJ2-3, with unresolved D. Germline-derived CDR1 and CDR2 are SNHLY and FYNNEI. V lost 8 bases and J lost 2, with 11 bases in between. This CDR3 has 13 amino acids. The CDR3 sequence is CASAWFLTDTQYF. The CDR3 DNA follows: TGTGCCAGCGCGTGGTTTCTCACAGATACGCAGTATTTT.

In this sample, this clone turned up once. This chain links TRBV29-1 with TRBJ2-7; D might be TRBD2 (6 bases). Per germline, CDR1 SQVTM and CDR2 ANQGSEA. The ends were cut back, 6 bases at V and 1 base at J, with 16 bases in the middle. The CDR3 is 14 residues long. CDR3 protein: CSVEGLGKSYEQYF. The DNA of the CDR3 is TGCAGCGTGGAGGGCCTGGGGAAATCCTACGAGCAGTACTTC.

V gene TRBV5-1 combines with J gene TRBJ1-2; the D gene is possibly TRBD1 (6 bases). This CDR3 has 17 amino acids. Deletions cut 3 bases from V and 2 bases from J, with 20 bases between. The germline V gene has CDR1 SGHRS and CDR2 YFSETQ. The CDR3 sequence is CASSSRGAPPLNYGYTF. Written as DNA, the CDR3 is TGCGCCAGCAGCTCGCGGGGGGCGCCTCCACTAAACTATGGCTACACCTTC.

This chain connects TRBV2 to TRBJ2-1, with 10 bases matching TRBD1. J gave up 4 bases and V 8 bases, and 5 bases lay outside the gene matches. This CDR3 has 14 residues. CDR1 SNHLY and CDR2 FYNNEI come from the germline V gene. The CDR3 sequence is CASLGQGFYNEQFF. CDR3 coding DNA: TGTGCCAGCTTGGGACAGGGGTTTTACAATGAGCAGTTCTTC. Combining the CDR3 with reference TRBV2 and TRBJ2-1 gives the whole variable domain EPEVTQTPSHQVTQMGQEVILRCVPISNHLYFYWYRQILGQKVEFLVSFYNNEISEKSEIFDDQFSVERPDGSNFTLKIRSTKLEDSAMYFCASLGQGFYNEQFFGPGTRLTVL.

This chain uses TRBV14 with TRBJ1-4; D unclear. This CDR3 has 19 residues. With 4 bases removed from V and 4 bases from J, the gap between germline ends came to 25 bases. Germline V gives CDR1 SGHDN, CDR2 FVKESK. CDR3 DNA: TGTGCCAGCAGCCCACTAACCGGGCCCTTAGTCGTGTTTAATGAAAAACTGTTTTTT. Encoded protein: CASSPLTGPLVVFNEKLFF.

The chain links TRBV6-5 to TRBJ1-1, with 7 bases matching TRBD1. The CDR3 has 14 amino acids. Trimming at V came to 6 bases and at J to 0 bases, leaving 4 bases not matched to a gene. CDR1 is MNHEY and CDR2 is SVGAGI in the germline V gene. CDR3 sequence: CASSRTGLNTEAFF. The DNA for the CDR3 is TGTGCCAGCAGCCGGACAGGCTTGAACACTGAAGCTTTCTTT.

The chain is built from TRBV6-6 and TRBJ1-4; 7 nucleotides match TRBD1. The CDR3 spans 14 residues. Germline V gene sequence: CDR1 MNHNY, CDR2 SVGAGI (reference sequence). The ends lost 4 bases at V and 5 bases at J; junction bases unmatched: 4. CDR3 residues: CASSSGTANEKLFF. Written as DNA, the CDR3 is TGTGCCAGCAGTTCCGGGACAGCAAATGAAAAACTGTTTTTT.

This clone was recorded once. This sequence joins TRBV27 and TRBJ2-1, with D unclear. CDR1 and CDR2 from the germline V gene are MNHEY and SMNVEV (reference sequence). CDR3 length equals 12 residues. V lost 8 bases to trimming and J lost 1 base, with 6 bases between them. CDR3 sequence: CASGVSYNEQFF. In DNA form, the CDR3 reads TGTGCCAGCGGGGTGTCCTACAATGAGCAGTTCTTC.